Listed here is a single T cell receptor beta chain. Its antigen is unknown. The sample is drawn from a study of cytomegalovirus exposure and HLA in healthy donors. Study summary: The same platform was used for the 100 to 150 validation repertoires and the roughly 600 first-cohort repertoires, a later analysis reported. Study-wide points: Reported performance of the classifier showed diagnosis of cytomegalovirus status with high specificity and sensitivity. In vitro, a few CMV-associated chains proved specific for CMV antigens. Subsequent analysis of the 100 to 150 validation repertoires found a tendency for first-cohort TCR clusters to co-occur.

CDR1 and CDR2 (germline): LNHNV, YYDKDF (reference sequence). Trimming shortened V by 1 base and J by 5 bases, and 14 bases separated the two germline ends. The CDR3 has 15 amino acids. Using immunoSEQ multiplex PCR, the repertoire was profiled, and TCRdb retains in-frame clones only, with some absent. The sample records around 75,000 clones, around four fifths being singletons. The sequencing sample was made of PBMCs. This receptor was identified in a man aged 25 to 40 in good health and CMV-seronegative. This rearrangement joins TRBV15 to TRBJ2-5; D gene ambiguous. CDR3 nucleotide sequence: TGTGCCACCAGCAGAGGCGGAGTAGTTCGGGAGACCCAGTACTTC. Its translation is CATSRGGVVRETQYF.